One sample yielded the 8 T cell receptor beta chains listed below, sequenced in a study of identical twins. Each CDR3 protein gets one entry after TCRdb re-called the 5' RACE reads with MiXCR. The sample has around 670,000 distinct CDR3 sequences, less than 7% seen once. The sample comprised naive T cells sorted from blood. The source of these receptors is a man aged 18 to 29 in good health.

The chain joins TRBV5-4 to TRBJ2-7; 10 nucleotides agree with TRBD1. The CDR3 is 13 residues long. The V gene's germline CDR1 is SGHNT and CDR2 YYREEE (reference sequence). Germline trimming cut 3 bases from V and 6 bases from J; bases unmatched to any gene: 3. The CDR3 loop reads CASSYRTGGEQYV. DNA of the CDR3: TGTGCCAGCAGCTATAGGACAGGGGGCGAGCAGTACGTC.

This clonotype has ten or more counts. This sequence joins TRBV29-1 and TRBJ1-1, with 7 bases aligning to TRBD1. CDR3 length: 11 amino acids. Germline-derived CDR1 and CDR2 are SQVTM and ANQGSEA. Losses at the gene ends were 4 bases for V and 5 bases for J; bases not matched to a gene: 1. The CDR3 region has the DNA TGCAGCGTTGTGACAGGGACTGAAGCTTTCTTT. Its protein is CSVVTGTEAFF. The whole variable domain, filled in from reference TRBV29-1 and TRBJ1-1, reads SAVISQKPSRDICQRGTSLTIQCQVDSQVTMMFWYRQQPGQSLTLIATANQGSEATYESGFVIDKFPISRPNLTFSTLTVSNMSPEDSSIYLCSVVTGTEAFFGQGTRLTVV.

The V call is TRBV4-2, the J call TRBJ2-1; 8 nucleotides align to TRBD2. The germline V gene encodes CDR1 LGHNA and CDR2 YNFKEQ. CDR3 length equals 14 residues. V shed 7 bases and J 14 bases; nucleotides not matched to a gene: 16. In nucleotides, the CDR3 is TGTGCCAGCAATGCCCCGGGAGGGAGGGCGACAGAGTTCTTC. It codes for CASNAPGGRATEFF.

Turning to this clonotype: A much larger clonotype is one base distant, so this may be a read error. The chain combines TRBV10-2 with TRBJ2-3; D not resolved. Trimming left V 8 bases short and J 0 bases short, with 6 bases between. Looked up from germline, CDR1 is WSHSY and CDR2 is SAAADI. The CDR3 covers 12 residues. The chain's CDR3 is CASGQSTDTQYF. CDR3 coding DNA: TGCGCCAGCGGCCAGAGCACAGATACGCAGTATTTT.

This clonotype was picked up a small number of times. The chain combines TRBV5-5 with TRBJ2-6; D ambiguous. V lost 3 bases to trimming and J lost 0 bases, with 10 bases between them. The CDR3 is 16 amino acids. Germline assignment: CDR1 SGHKS and CDR2 YYEKEE (reference sequence). CDR3 sequence: CASSSRRSSGANVLTF. The CDR3 DNA follows: TGTGCCAGCAGCTCCCGACGGAGCTCTGGGGCCAACGTCCTGACTTTC.

At least ten counts were recorded for this clonotype. J is TRBJ1-4 and V is TRBV7-2; 7 bases agree with TRBD1. V was clipped by 5 bases and J by 0 bases; unmatched bases: 0. The length of the CDR3 is 14 residues. The germline V gene encodes CDR1 SGHTA and CDR2 FQGNSA. In DNA, the CDR3 is TGTGCCAGCAGCCAGGGGGCAACTAATGAAAAACTGTTTTTT. Amino acid sequence: CASSQGATNEKLFF.

This clonotype was observed at least ten times. The chain links TRBV24-1 to TRBJ2-1; 7 nucleotides match TRBD1. The CDR3 loop spans 16 amino acids. With V trimmed by 3 bases and J by 2 bases, 6 bases remained unmatched. Germline CDR1 reads KGHDR; CDR2 reads SFDVKD. Here the CDR3 DNA reads TGTGCCACCAGTGATGCACAGGGGCGGCCCTACAATGAGCAGTTCTTC. It yields the protein CATSDAQGRPYNEQFF.

This rearrangement joins TRBV5-1 to TRBJ2-5; 12 positions agree with TRBD2. Germline V gene sequence: CDR1 SGHRS, CDR2 YFSETQ. The CDR3 runs 16 residues. The V and J ends lost 4 bases and 4 bases, in that order; junction bases with no gene match: 8. The chain's CDR3 is CASSPSGRAIGETQYF. The CDR3, as DNA: TGCGCCAGCAGCCCTAGCGGGAGGGCGATAGGAGAGACCCAGTACTTC.